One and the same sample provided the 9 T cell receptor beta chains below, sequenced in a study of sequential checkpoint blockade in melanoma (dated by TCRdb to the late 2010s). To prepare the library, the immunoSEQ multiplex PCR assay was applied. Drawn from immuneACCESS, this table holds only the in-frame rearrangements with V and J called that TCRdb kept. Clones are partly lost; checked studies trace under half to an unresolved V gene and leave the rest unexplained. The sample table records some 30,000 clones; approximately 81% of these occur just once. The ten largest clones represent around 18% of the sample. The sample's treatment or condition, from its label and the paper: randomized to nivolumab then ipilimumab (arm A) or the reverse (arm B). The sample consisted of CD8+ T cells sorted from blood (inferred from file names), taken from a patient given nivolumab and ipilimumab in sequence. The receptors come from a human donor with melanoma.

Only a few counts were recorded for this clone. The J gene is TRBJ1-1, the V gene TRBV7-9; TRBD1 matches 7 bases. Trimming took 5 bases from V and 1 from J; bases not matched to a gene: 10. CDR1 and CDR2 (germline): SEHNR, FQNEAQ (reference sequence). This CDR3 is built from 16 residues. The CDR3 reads CASSRLKGQPNTEAFF. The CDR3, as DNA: TGTGCCAGCAGCCGATTGAAGGGACAGCCGAACACTGAAGCTTTCTTT.

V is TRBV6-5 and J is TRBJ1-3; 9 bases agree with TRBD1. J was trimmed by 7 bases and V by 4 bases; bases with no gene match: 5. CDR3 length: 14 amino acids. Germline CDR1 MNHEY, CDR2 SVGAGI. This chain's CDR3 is CASSSTGGANTIYF. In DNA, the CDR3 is TGTGCCAGCAGTTCAACAGGGGGCGCGAACACCATATATTTT.

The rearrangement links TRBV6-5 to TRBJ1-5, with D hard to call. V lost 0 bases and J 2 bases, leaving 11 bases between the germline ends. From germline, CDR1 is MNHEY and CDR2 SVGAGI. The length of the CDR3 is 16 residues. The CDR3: CASSYSGLSGNQPQHF. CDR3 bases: TGTGCCAGCAGTTACTCGGGCTTGTCCGGCAATCAGCCCCAGCATTTT.

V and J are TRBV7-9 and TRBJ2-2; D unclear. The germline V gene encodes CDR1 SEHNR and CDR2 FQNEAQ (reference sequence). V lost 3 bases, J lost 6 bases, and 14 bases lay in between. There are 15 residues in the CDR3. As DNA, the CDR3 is TGTGCCAGCAGCTTTAATCTACAGCCCCCCGGGGAGCTGTTTTTT. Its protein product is CASSFNLQPPGELFF.

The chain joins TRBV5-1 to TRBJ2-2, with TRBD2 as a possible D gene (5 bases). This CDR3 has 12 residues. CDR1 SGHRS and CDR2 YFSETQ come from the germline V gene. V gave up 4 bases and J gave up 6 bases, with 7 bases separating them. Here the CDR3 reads CASSVRAGELFF. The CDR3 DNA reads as TGCGCCAGCAGCGTGAGGGCCGGGGAGCTGTTTTTT.

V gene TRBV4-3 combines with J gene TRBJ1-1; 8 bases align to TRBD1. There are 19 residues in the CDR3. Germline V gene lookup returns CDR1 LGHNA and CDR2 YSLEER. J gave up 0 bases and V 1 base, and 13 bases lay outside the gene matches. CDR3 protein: CASSQVLPDRGRMNTEAFF. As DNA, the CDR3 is TGCGCCAGCAGCCAAGTTCTCCCCGACAGGGGACGAATGAACACTGAAGCTTTCTTT.

The CDR3 loop is CASSFSAGEYMAEAFF. CDR3 in DNA: TGTGCCAGCAGTTTTTCTGCCGGGGAGTATATGGCTGAAGCTTTCTTT. This chain uses TRBV27 with TRBJ1-1; unclear D gene. V lost 3 bases and J 6 bases, leaving 20 bases between the germline ends. The germline V gene has CDR1 MNHEY and CDR2 SMNVEV (reference sequence). The CDR3 length is 16 residues.

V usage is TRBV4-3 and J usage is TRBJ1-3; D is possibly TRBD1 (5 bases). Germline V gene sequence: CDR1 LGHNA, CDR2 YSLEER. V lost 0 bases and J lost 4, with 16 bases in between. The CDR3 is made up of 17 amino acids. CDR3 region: CASSQEVIGTSGNTIYF. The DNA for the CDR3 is TGCGCCAGCAGCCAAGAGGTTATAGGGACTTCGGGAAACACCATATATTTT.

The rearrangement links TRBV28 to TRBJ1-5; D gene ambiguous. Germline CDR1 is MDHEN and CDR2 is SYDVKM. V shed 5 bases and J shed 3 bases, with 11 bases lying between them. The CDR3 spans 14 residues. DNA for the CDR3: TGTGCCAGCAGTCTTCCTTTTAACAATCAGCCCCAGCATTTT. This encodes CASSLPFNNQPQHF.